These 8 T cell receptor beta chains came from one sample sequenced in a study of T cells in Graves' hyperthyroidism and ophthalmopathy. Amplification of TCR beta CDR3 regions used RNA as the template. Carried out on the TCR CDR3, a first-round RT-PCR used the HTBI primer set. TCRdb fed the multiplex PCR reads into MiXCR, producing one record per CDR3 protein. The repertoire holds more than 600,000 distinct CDR3 sequences, with less than 20% as singletons. The sequenced material came from blood. These receptors all come from a man younger than 35 with Graves' hyperthyroidism.

This clonotype has a count of ten or more. This chain connects TRBV28 to TRBJ2-3; 11 bases fit TRBD2. The CDR3 contains 16 residues. The V gene's germline CDR1 is MDHEN and CDR2 SYDVKM. With 4 bases clipped from V and 2 bases from J, the junction kept 5 bases outside the gene matches. The CDR3: CASSSPSGRTTDTQYF. The CDR3 nucleotides are TGTGCCAGCAGTTCTCCTAGCGGGAGGACCACAGATACGCAGTATTTT. The complete variable domain, with remaining parts taken from reference TRBV28 and TRBJ2-3, reads DVKVTQSSRYLVKRTGEKVFLECVQDMDHENMFWYRQDPGLGLRLIYFSYDVKMKEKGDIPEGYSVSREKKERFSLILESASTNQTSMYLCASSSPSGRTTDTQYFGPGTRLTVL.

The rearrangement uses TRBV4-1 and TRBJ2-5; D possibly corresponds to TRBD2 (6 bases). V was shortened by 1 base and J by 1 base, with 10 bases between the two germline ends. Germline V gene lookup returns CDR1 MGHRA and CDR2 YSYEKL. The CDR3 has 15 amino acids. Here the CDR3 reads CASSQGDGSQETQYF. The CDR3 coding sequence is TGCGCCAGCAGCCAAGGGGACGGGAGCCAAGAGACCCAGTACTTC.

V usage is TRBV7-6 and J usage is TRBJ2-2, with D possibly TRBD2 on 6 matching bases. Trimming took off 1 base at V and 7 bases at J, with 10 bases between the two ends. The V gene's germline CDR1 is SGHVS and CDR2 FNYEAQ. The CDR3 covers 14 residues. The CDR3 reads CASSLEGEVGELFF. Written as DNA, the CDR3 is TGTGCCAGCAGCTTAGAAGGGGAGGTCGGGGAGCTGTTTTTT.

This clonotype was seen at least ten times. The rearrangement uses TRBV27 and TRBJ2-7; D ambiguous. The CDR3 totals 13 residues. Per the germline V gene, CDR1 is MNHEY and CDR2 is SMNVEV (reference sequence). Trimming removed 5 bases from V and 5 bases from J, with 13 bases in between. The CDR3 spells CASSPSPRNEQYF. The CDR3 nucleotides are TGTGCCAGCAGTCCCTCCCCGAGAAACGAGCAGTACTTC.

V gene TRBV4-1 combines with J gene TRBJ1-5; D uncertain. V lost 0 bases to trimming and J lost 2 bases, with 11 bases between them. CDR1 is MGHRA and CDR2 is YSYEKL in the germline V gene. This CDR3 spans 16 amino acids. This CDR3 reads CASSQEGGWGNQPQHF. In DNA, the CDR3 is TGCGCCAGCAGCCAAGAGGGAGGCTGGGGCAATCAGCCCCAGCATTTT.

This sequence joins TRBV30 and TRBJ2-6, with a weak D call TRBD2 (6 bases). Germline values: CDR1 GTSNPN, CDR2 SVGIG (reference sequence). The CDR3 covers 15 residues. Trimming stripped 4 bases from V and 2 bases from J, with 12 bases between. The DNA of the CDR3 is TGTGCCTGGACTGCGGGGCTGGCTGGGGCCAACGTCCTGACTTTC. It codes for CAWTAGLAGANVLTF. Filled out from reference TRBV30 and TRBJ2-6, the complete variable domain reads SQTIHQWPATLVQPVGSPLSLECTVEGTSNPNLYWYRQAAGRGLQLLFYSVGIGQISSEVPQNLSASRPQDRQFILSSKKLLLSDSGFYLCAWTAGLAGANVLTFGAGSRLTVL.

A remark on this clonotype: This may come from a read error, since a much larger clone is one base off. The chain employs TRBV28 and TRBJ2-1; tentative D call: TRBD2 (6 bases). Germline lookup yields CDR1 MDHEN and CDR2 SYDVKM. Trimming cost V 6 bases and J 11 bases, with 11 bases left between them. The CDR3 is 11 residues long. DNA for the CDR3: TGTGCCAGCAGAGGGCGGGGTAAGCAGTTCTTC. Translated, it gives CASRGRGKQFF.

In this sample, this clonotype turned up many times. The V and J genes are TRBV28 and TRBJ2-7; TRBD2 is a possible D gene (6 bases). Germline V CDR1 and CDR2: MDHEN, SYDVKM. The CDR3 loop spans 14 amino acids. The germline V and J ends were trimmed by 4 bases and 0 bases, with 10 bases remaining between them. The CDR3 loop reads CASSSGGSSYEQYF. CDR3 in DNA: TGTGCCAGCAGTTCTGGGGGGAGCTCCTACGAGCAGTACTTC.